These 25 T cell receptor beta chains share one sample of origin, sequenced in a study of T cells in localized non-small cell lung cancer. Here immunoSEQ multiplex PCR was the method, and the copy in TCRdb shows in-frame clones only, minus some. The sample lists about 35,000 clones; roughly 90% were seen once. The sequencing here drew on peripheral blood mononuclear cells, taken before any cancer treatment. These receptors were obtained from an older female donor with stage II lung adenocarcinoma.

The chain has TRBV18 and TRBJ2-1; possible D gene TRBD1, 6 bases. V lost 1 base to trimming and J lost 4 bases, with 11 bases between them. CDR3 length: 15 residues. Germline V lookup: CDR1 KGHSH, CDR2 LQKENI. In DNA, the CDR3 is TGTGCCAGCTCACCACAGGGCAGGGGATACAATGAGCAGTTCTTC. Its translation is CASSPQGRGYNEQFF.

This rearrangement joins TRBV7-3 to TRBJ2-2; D unclear. The V end was cut by 5 bases, the J end by 2 bases, with 9 bases between. Germline V gene sequence: CDR1 SGHTA, CDR2 FQGTGA. The CDR3 sequence is 14 residues long. Here the CDR3 reads CASSPPGNTGELFF. The CDR3 DNA reads as TGTGCCAGCAGCCCCCCCGGTAACACCGGGGAGCTGTTTTTT.

V and J are TRBV15 and TRBJ2-1, with a possible D match to TRBD2 (5 bases). Germline V CDR1 and CDR2: LNHNV, YYDKDF (reference sequence). This CDR3 comprises 14 residues. V was clipped by 0 bases and J by 11 bases, with 14 bases between them. CDR3 DNA sequence: TGTGCCACCAGCAGAGACACATTCGGGGAGAAGCAGTTCTTC. Translating it yields CATSRDTFGEKQFF. Based on the CDR3 plus reference TRBV15 and TRBJ2-1, the full variable domain is DAMVIQNPRYQVTQFGKPVTLSCSQTLNHNVMYWYQQKSSQAPKLLFHYYDKDFNNEADTPDNFQSRRPNTSFCFLDIRSPGLGDTAMYLCATSRDTFGEKQFFGPGTRLTVL.

This clone was observed once. This rearrangement joins TRBV20-1 to TRBJ1-1, with D unclear. CDR3 length equals 11 residues. Germline V gene sequence: CDR1 DFQATT, CDR2 SNEGSKA (reference sequence). The CDR3 DNA reads as TGCAGAATTGGGTGGAGCACTGAAGCTTTCTTT. Translated: CRIGWSTEAFF.

The rearrangement joins TRBV18 to TRBJ1-5; D may be TRBD1 (5 bases). This CDR3 has 14 amino acids. Germline CDR1 is KGHSH and CDR2 is LQKENI. V was shortened by 2 bases and J by 4 bases, with 9 bases between the two germline ends. The CDR3 is CASSPAGENQPQHF. CDR3 nucleotide sequence: TGTGCCAGCTCACCAGCGGGGGAGAATCAGCCCCAGCATTTT.

J is TRBJ1-4 and V is TRBV5-1; TRBD1 is a possible D gene (6 bases). Trimming took off 5 bases at V and 8 bases at J, with 13 bases between the two ends. CDR1 SGHRS and CDR2 YFSETQ come from the germline V gene. The CDR3 runs to 13 residues. The CDR3 nucleotides read TGCGCCAGCAGGGGGGGGCCGACCGAAAAACTGTTTTTT. Translating gives CASRGGPTEKLFF. Full variable domain (outside the CDR3, taken from reference TRBV5-1 and TRBJ1-4): KAGVTQTPRYLIKTRGQQVTLSCSPISGHRSVSWYQQTPGQGLQFLFEYFSETQRNKGNFPGRFSGRQFSNSRSEMNVSTLELGDSALYLCASRGGPTEKLFFGSGTQLSVL.

The chain joins TRBV27 to TRBJ1-5, with D hard to call. This CDR3 contains 13 residues. Germline assignment: CDR1 MNHEY and CDR2 SMNVEV (reference sequence). The germline V and J ends were trimmed by 2 bases and 2 bases, with 4 bases remaining between them. Here the CDR3 reads CASSLDGNQPQHF. In DNA, the CDR3 is TGTGCCAGCAGTTTAGATGGCAATCAGCCCCAGCATTTT.

The V call is TRBV30, the J call TRBJ2-5; 11 bases match TRBD2. The V and J ends lost 7 bases and 2 bases, in that order; junction bases with no gene match: 9. This CDR3 is 15 amino acids long. Per germline, CDR1 GTSNPN and CDR2 SVGIG (reference sequence). The chain's CDR3 is CASLAGGAIQETQYF. CDR3 sequence (DNA): TGTGCCTCCCTAGCGGGGGGCGCTATACAAGAGACCCAGTACTTC.

This clone was seen just once. The J gene is TRBJ2-5, the V gene TRBV27; D might be TRBD2 (5 bases). Germline lookup yields CDR1 MNHEY and CDR2 SMNVEV (reference sequence). The CDR3 has 14 amino acids. Trimming shortened V by 3 bases and J by 5 bases, and 13 bases separated the two germline ends. Here the CDR3 reads CASSFDPRRETQYF. CDR3 in DNA: TGTGCCAGCAGTTTTGACCCCCGGAGGGAGACCCAGTACTTC.

The rearrangement joins TRBV12-5 to TRBJ2-5, with 7 bases matching TRBD2. The V gene's germline CDR1 is LGHNT and CDR2 FRNRAP. This CDR3 has 15 amino acids. Losses at the gene ends were 4 bases for V and 5 bases for J; bases not matched to a gene: 10. The CDR3 loop reads CASGSGLGRIETQYF. In DNA, the CDR3 is TGTGCTAGTGGTTCCGGACTAGGGAGGATTGAGACCCAGTACTTC.

V usage is TRBV11-3 and J usage is TRBJ2-1; D is uncertain. The germline V and J ends were trimmed by 2 bases and 0 bases, with 11 bases remaining between them. The CDR3 loop spans 16 amino acids. CDR1 and CDR2 from the germline V gene are SGHNT and YENEEA. The CDR3 here is CASSLNPGSSYNEQFF. In DNA form, the CDR3 reads TGTGCCAGCAGCTTAAACCCGGGCAGCTCCTACAATGAGCAGTTCTTC. Combining the CDR3 with reference TRBV11-3 and TRBJ2-1 gives the whole variable domain EAGVVQSPRYKIIEKKQPVAFWCNPISGHNTLYWYLQNLGQGPELLIRYENEEAVDDSQLPKDRFSAERLKGVDSTLKIQPAELGDSAVYLCASSLNPGSSYNEQFFGPGTRLTVL.

The V call is TRBV10-3, the J call TRBJ1-1, with 7 bases aligning to TRBD1. Per the germline V gene, CDR1 is ENHRY and CDR2 is SYGVKD. The CDR3 loop spans 14 amino acids. Germline trimming cut 3 bases from V and 3 bases from J; bases unmatched to any gene: 4. The CDR3 DNA reads as TGTGCCATCAGTGAAGGGGGCTCGGACACTGAAGCTTTCTTT. This codes for CAISEGGSDTEAFF.

The chain joins TRBV20-1 to TRBJ2-7; D is unclear. Trimming stripped 0 bases from V and 4 bases from J, with 4 bases between. CDR3 size: 11 residues. Germline lookup yields CDR1 DFQATT and CDR2 SNEGSKA (reference sequence). The CDR3 sequence is CSARDKYEQYF. CDR3 sequence (DNA): TGCAGTGCTAGAGATAAATACGAGCAGTACTTC.

J is TRBJ2-7 and V is TRBV5-1; D gene ambiguous. Germline CDR1 and CDR2: SGHRS and YFSETQ. This CDR3 is 11 amino acids long. Between the trimmed V and J ends, which lost 6 bases and 6 bases, there was a span of 10 bases. The CDR3 reads CASTSSTEQYF. CDR3 coding DNA: TGCGCCAGCACCTCGTCCACCGAGCAGTACTTC.

This rearrangement joins TRBV5-1 to TRBJ1-4; D is unclear. This CDR3 region has 14 residues. From germline, CDR1 is SGHRS and CDR2 YFSETQ. V was pared by 5 bases and J by 3 bases, with 11 bases between. The CDR3 sequence is CASSKGRANEKLFF. Here the CDR3 DNA reads TGCGCCAGCAGTAAGGGAAGAGCTAATGAAAAACTGTTTTTT.

The chain combines TRBV10-1 with TRBJ2-1; 13 nucleotides align to TRBD2. V lost 6 bases, J lost 7 bases, and 3 bases stayed unmatched. Germline CDR1 is WNHNN and CDR2 is SYGVQD (reference sequence). The CDR3 contains 14 residues. CDR3 in amino acids: CASSVGLAGNEQFF. The CDR3 bases are TGCGCCAGCAGCGTGGGACTAGCGGGAAATGAGCAGTTCTTC.

This clone is a singleton in its sample. This chain connects TRBV11-3 to TRBJ2-1; D unclear. CDR1 is SGHNT and CDR2 is YENEEA in the germline V gene. The V end lost 0 bases, the J end lost 7 bases, and 4 bases lay between the germline ends. The CDR3 has 12 amino acids. The CDR3 reads CASSLDQNEQFF. DNA for the CDR3: TGTGCCAGCAGCTTAGATCAGAATGAGCAGTTCTTC.

The rearrangement joins TRBV20-1 to TRBJ2-5, with D unclear. The germline gives CDR1 DFQATT, CDR2 SNEGSKA (reference sequence). CDR3 length: 11 amino acids. Trimming took off 4 bases at V and 2 bases at J, with 5 bases between the two ends. The CDR3 DNA reads as TGCAGTGCTACCCAGCAAGAGACCCAGTACTTC. Amino acids: CSATQQETQYF.

The V gene is TRBV4-1, the J gene TRBJ1-5, with 8 bases that match TRBD1. Germline V gene lookup returns CDR1 MGHRA and CDR2 YSYEKL. The CDR3 is 15 amino acids. After removal of 0 bases from V and 5 bases from J, the junction contained 3 bases not matched to a gene. The CDR3 is CASSQETGVHQPQHF. In DNA, the CDR3 is TGCGCCAGCAGCCAAGAGACAGGGGTACATCAGCCCCAGCATTTT.

The chain combines TRBV7-9 with TRBJ2-3; 8 bases match TRBD1. CDR3 length: 19 residues. Trimming cost V 0 bases and J 3 bases; bases outside gene matches: 14. Germline CDR1 SEHNR, CDR2 FQNEAQ (reference sequence). In DNA form, the CDR3 reads TGTGCCAGCAGCTTAGCCATTACGGGAGACAGGGGTCGGACAGATACGCAGTATTTT. Translating gives CASSLAITGDRGRTDTQYF.

The rearrangement links TRBV5-4 to TRBJ2-2, with a weak D call TRBD2 (5 bases). V was pared by 9 bases and J by 0 bases, with 15 bases between. The germline V gene has CDR1 SGHNT and CDR2 YYREEE (reference sequence). The CDR3 contains 15 residues. This CDR3 is CATKARGPNTGELFF. In DNA, the CDR3 is TGTGCCACCAAAGCTCGGGGTCCGAACACCGGGGAGCTGTTTTTT.

The J gene is TRBJ2-7, the V gene TRBV28, with 10 bases lining up with TRBD1. This CDR3 has 17 amino acids. In germline, CDR1 is MDHEN, CDR2 SYDVKM. J lost 1 base, V lost 5 bases, and 11 bases had no gene match. CDR3 loop: CASSLGYPGQGSYEQYF. For the CDR3, the DNA is TGTGCCAGCAGTCTAGGATACCCGGGACAGGGGTCCTACGAGCAGTACTTC.

In DNA, the CDR3 is TGTGCCAGCAGCTTGGCCCGGCCACCAGAGACCCAGTACTTC. It yields the protein CASSLARPPETQYF. V usage is TRBV5-4 and J usage is TRBJ2-5; unclear D gene. Trimming stripped 0 bases from V and 4 bases from J, with 10 bases between. Germline V gene data show CDR1 as SGHNT and CDR2 as YYREEE (reference sequence). The CDR3 is made up of 14 amino acids.

J is TRBJ2-7 and V is TRBV2, with D hard to call. Trimming pared 8 bases from V and 3 bases from J, leaving 23 bases between. Germline assignment: CDR1 SNHLY and CDR2 FYNNEI. The CDR3 has 16 amino acids. CDR3 protein: CASGDLRSPEIYEQYF. CDR3 nucleotide sequence: TGTGCCAGCGGAGATCTACGGTCCCCTGAAATCTACGAGCAGTACTTC.

This chain connects TRBV7-9 to TRBJ2-3, with D possibly matching TRBD2 (6 bases). Germline V gene data show CDR1 as SEHNR and CDR2 as FQNEAQ (reference sequence). This CDR3 is 14 amino acids long. V lost 3 bases and J 3 bases, leaving 10 bases between the germline ends. The DNA for the CDR3 is TGTGCCAGCAGCTTCCAGGGAGGAACAGATACGCAGTATTTT. As protein: CASSFQGGTDTQYF.